This TCR beta chain was sequenced for a study of OX40 agonist ivuxolimab in advanced cancers. For context, the study as a whole: Ivuxolimab was an agonistic, fully human IgG2 monoclonal antibody directed against OX40 (CD134), a costimulatory receptor. Partial responses occurred in three dose-escalation patients: two with cutaneous melanoma and one with hepatocellular carcinoma. Of the approximately 50 patients in dose escalation, some 20 had hepatocellular carcinoma, approximately 15 had melanoma, 9 had renal cell carcinoma and 9 had head and neck cancer. The paper reports the monotherapy dose-escalation portion (N of about 54 patients) of the phase I ivuxolimab trial. Intravenous ivuxolimab was administered to patients every 2 weeks at six dose levels: 0.01, 0.1, 0.3, 1.5, 3 and 10 mg/kg. The purpose of peripheral TCRbeta sequencing was to test whether ivuxolimab changed TCR sequence diversity and led to clonal T-cell expansion. In the dose-escalation cohort, roughly four fifths of patients were male, and the mean age was around 60 years, with a range of about 23 to 85. Patients were allowed to have had prior anti-PD-1, anti-PD-L1 or anti-CTLA-4 therapy, and 40% to 45% of the dose-escalation patients had previously received checkpoint inhibitors.

The junction carries 16 bases between V and J, which are trimmed by 1 base and 4 bases respectively. CDR3 length: 16 amino acids, cysteine to phenylalanine. Just CDR3 DNA is preserved here, 48 bases in frame from base 1. Taken from the germline V gene, the CDR1 and CDR2 loops are MGHRA and YSYEKL. What the authors observed across the whole study: After ivuxolimab, more expanded clones were found on average in CD8+ T cells than in CD4+ T cells. Partial responders in the 0.1-3.0 mg/kg groups had among the lowest normalized peripheral clonal expansion, especially among CD8+ T cells. At doses of 0.1 to 3.0 mg/kg, clonal expansion of both CD4+ and CD8+ T cells in blood was seen between baseline and week 6. Low levels of normalized T-cell clonal expansion were also seen in some nonresponding patients. Which antigens the clonally expanded peripheral T cells were specific for was not determined.

A note on this clone: Its antigen is unknown. No quality values exist for individual bases; no much larger clone is one base distant.

The trial excluded patients who had a history of autoimmune disease or who were on systemic immunosuppression. Peripheral blood for TCR sequencing was collected from all dose cohorts at baseline, on cycle 4 day 1, and on cycle 7 day 1. The samples were drawn from a first-in-human, open-label, multicenter phase I dose-escalation trial of ivuxolimab. Adults with locally advanced or metastatic melanoma, renal cell carcinoma, hepatocellular carcinoma or head and neck squamous cell carcinoma were enrolled in the trial. Before TCR sequencing, CD4+ T cells and CD8+ T cells were sorted from peripheral blood as separate populations. To sequence the TCRbeta CDR3 region, genomic DNA was isolated from the sorted cells. TCRbeta CDR3 regions were sequenced using the immunoSEQ Assay. TCRdb took over this immuneACCESS table, retaining in-frame rearrangements with V and J assigned. Such tables are incomplete; in checked studies, under half of the missing clones stem from an unresolved V gene, and the remainder is unexplained. The sample contains around 72,000 clones, roughly nine tenths of them found a single time. About 0.94% of the sample goes to the ten largest clones.

The chain uses TRBV4-1 and TRBJ1-2, with TRBD1 tentatively as D gene (6 bases match). Sequenced here: CD4+ or CD8+ T cells sorted from blood, sampled in a trial of the OX40 agonist ivuxolimab. This receptor was obtained from an adult with an advanced solid tumor such as melanoma, head and neck, liver or kidney cancer. The bases read TGCGCCAGCAGCCAAGGGTACTTACAGGGTGGCTATGGCTACACCTTC. It codes for CASSQGYLQGGYGYTF.